The 30 T cell receptor beta chains below were found in one sample sequenced in a study of CD8+ T cells in alopecia areata. It was cDNA, reverse transcribed from extracted RNA, that served as the sequencing template. The method was immunoSEQ multiplex PCR; TCRdb's version includes in-frame clones alone and lacks a portion of them. The sample has 95,000 to 120,000 clones; 50% to 70% are singletons. The sequencing sample was made of NKG2D-low CD8+ T cells sorted from blood. The source is a human donor with alopecia areata.

This clone was seen a handful of times. The rearrangement joins TRBV10-3 to TRBJ2-3; unclear D gene. The CDR3 sequence is 14 residues long. Germline CDR1 reads ENHRY; CDR2 reads SYGVKD. The V end lost 2 bases, the J end lost 6 bases, and 12 bases lay between the germline ends. The CDR3 coding sequence is TGTGCCATCAGTGAGACCAGTATTGGGGATACGCAGTATTTT. Protein: CAISETSIGDTQYF.

The chain combines TRBV27 with TRBJ2-1; D is uncertain. The CDR3 runs to 13 residues. Germline assignment: CDR1 MNHEY and CDR2 SMNVEV (reference sequence). Trimming left V 5 bases short and J 9 bases short, with 14 bases between. CDR3 DNA: TGTGCCAGCAGTACTACTCGGGTCGGTGAGCAGTTCTTC. Translated, it gives CASSTTRVGEQFF.

The rearrangement links TRBV7-3 to TRBJ2-1, with 13 bases lining up with TRBD2. This CDR3 is built from 18 residues. J lost 5 bases, V lost 5 bases, and 12 bases had no gene match. Germline CDR1 is SGHTA and CDR2 is FQGTGA. CDR3 loop: CASSLTSGRARVDNEQFF. The CDR3 nucleotides are TGTGCCAGCAGCCTCACTAGCGGGAGGGCCCGGGTGGACAATGAGCAGTTCTTC.

This rearrangement joins TRBV15 to TRBJ2-3, with unresolved D. The V end was cut by 3 bases, the J end by 2 bases, with 12 bases between. Per the germline V gene, CDR1 is LNHNV and CDR2 is YYDKDF (reference sequence). The CDR3 spans 15 residues. The DNA for the CDR3 is TGTGCCACCAGCAGTGGTAAGGCCCCCACAGATACGCAGTATTTT. Protein product: CATSSGKAPTDTQYF.

This clone was found once. The chain has TRBV2 and TRBJ1-2; TRBD1 matches 8 bases. Germline V gene sequence: CDR1 SNHLY, CDR2 FYNNEI. CDR3 length: 16 amino acids. Germline trimming cut 4 bases from V and 3 bases from J; bases unmatched to any gene: 10. The CDR3 region is CASSGPGGTGDYGYTF. In nucleotides, the CDR3 is TGTGCCAGCAGTGGTCCCGGAGGGACAGGAGACTATGGCTACACCTTC.

This clone was seen a single time. The genes are TRBV7-3 and TRBJ1-1; possibly TRBD1 for D (6 bases). This CDR3 region has 15 residues. The V end lost 6 bases, the J end lost 2 bases, and 16 bases lay between the germline ends. Germline lookup yields CDR1 SGHTA and CDR2 FQGTGA. CDR3: CASSAGAGTNTEAFF. CDR3 sequence (DNA): TGTGCCAGCAGTGCAGGGGCGGGGACAAACACTGAAGCTTTCTTT.

This chain uses TRBV4-1 with TRBJ1-2, with D hard to call. This CDR3 comprises 14 residues. Germline V gene sequence: CDR1 MGHRA, CDR2 YSYEKL. Between the trimmed V and J ends, which lost 4 bases and 7 bases, there was a span of 16 bases. The CDR3 reads CASSPGFAGRGYTF. In DNA, the CDR3 is TGCGCCAGCAGCCCCGGGTTCGCGGGCCGTGGCTACACCTTC.

The chain employs TRBV5-1 and TRBJ2-1; D is unclear. Per the germline V gene, CDR1 is SGHRS and CDR2 is YFSETQ. CDR3 length: 14 residues. V was shortened by 5 bases and J by 3 bases, with 12 bases between the two germline ends. The CDR3 region has the DNA TGCGCCAGCAGTCGCTATCCTCGCTACAATGAGCAGTTCTTC. Amino acid sequence: CASSRYPRYNEQFF.

The V call is TRBV15, the J call TRBJ2-7; D not resolved. V was shortened by 0 bases and J by 7 bases, with 10 bases between the two germline ends. The CDR3 totals 13 residues. Germline lookup yields CDR1 LNHNV and CDR2 YYDKDF (reference sequence). The CDR3 nucleotides are TGTGCCACCAGCAGAGATCTGGGCGGAGAGCAGTACTTC. Its translation: CATSRDLGGEQYF.

V and J are TRBV28 and TRBJ2-7, with TRBD1 identical over 7 bases. Germline V gene sequence: CDR1 MDHEN, CDR2 SYDVKM. With V trimmed by 2 bases and J by 2 bases, 3 bases remained unmatched. This CDR3 has 14 residues. The CDR3 DNA is TGTGCCAGCAGTTTAACCGGGACAGCCTACGAGCAGTACTTC. It encodes CASSLTGTAYEQYF.

This clone was seen a handful of times. The chain employs TRBV14 and TRBJ2-1, with D perhaps TRBD2 (7 bases). The CDR3 contains 14 residues. Germline CDR1 and CDR2: SGHDN and FVKESK. Trimming took 0 bases from V and 8 from J, leaving 11 bases between them. Here the CDR3 reads CASSQDAGADEQFF. The CDR3 DNA reads as TGTGCCAGCAGCCAAGATGCGGGGGCCGATGAGCAGTTCTTC.

The chain is built from TRBV27 and TRBJ1-1; D uncertain. Deletions cut 8 bases from V and 0 bases from J, with 10 bases between. Germline V lookup: CDR1 MNHEY, CDR2 SMNVEV (reference sequence). CDR3 length equals 13 residues. CDR3 protein: CASGVTVNTEAFF. For the CDR3, the DNA is TGTGCCAGCGGGGTCACGGTGAACACTGAAGCTTTCTTT.

With regard to this clone: A single base separates this from a much larger clone, so it may be a read error. The chain links TRBV27 to TRBJ1-2; 7 nucleotides align to TRBD1. This CDR3 comprises 13 residues. J gave up 4 bases and V 6 bases, and 5 bases lay outside the gene matches. Germline CDR1 MNHEY, CDR2 SMNVEV (reference sequence). The CDR3 nucleotides read TGTGCCAGCAGCCTTACAGGGGCCTATGGCTACACCTTC. Amino acid sequence: CASSLTGAYGYTF.

This clone turned up a few times. The V call is TRBV19, the J call TRBJ2-7; D uncertain. This CDR3 comprises 12 residues. Germline V CDR1 and CDR2: LNHDA, SQIVND (reference sequence). V lost 3 bases to trimming and J lost 2 bases, with 5 bases between them. The CDR3 sequence: CASSMGTYEQYF. Written as DNA, the CDR3 is TGTGCCAGTAGTATGGGAACCTACGAGCAGTACTTC.

The rearrangement uses TRBV28 and TRBJ2-5; TRBD1 matches at 8 bases. Germline V gene lookup returns CDR1 MDHEN and CDR2 SYDVKM. J was trimmed by 2 bases and V by 3 bases; bases with no gene match: 11. This CDR3 region has 17 residues. CDR3 nucleotide sequence: TGTGCCAGCAGTTTTAGGAGGGGACAGGCCACTCAAGAGACCCAGTACTTC. Encoded protein: CASSFRRGQATQETQYF. Supplemented by reference TRBV28 and TRBJ2-5, the full variable domain reads DVKVTQSSRYLVKRTGEKVFLECVQDMDHENMFWYRQDPGLGLRLIYFSYDVKMKEKGDIPEGYSVSREKKERFSLILESASTNQTSMYLCASSFRRGQATQETQYFGPGTRLLVL.

The V call is TRBV15, the J call TRBJ2-3; 9 bases map to TRBD2. J gave up 6 bases and V 3 bases, and 7 bases lay outside the gene matches. Per the germline V gene, CDR1 is LNHNV and CDR2 is YYDKDF (reference sequence). This CDR3 comprises 15 residues. CDR3 sequence (DNA): TGTGCCACCAGCAGTTCGCGGGAGGGGGTCGATACGCAGTATTTT. This sequence encodes CATSSSREGVDTQYF.

The rearrangement links TRBV11-2 to TRBJ2-1; D is ambiguous. The length of the CDR3 is 13 residues. Trimming shortened V by 3 bases and J by 10 bases, and 13 bases separated the two germline ends. Germline V gene lookup returns CDR1 SGHAT and CDR2 FQNNGV. The CDR3 DNA reads as TGTGCCAGCAGCTTCAAGTGGGGAACGGAGCAGTTCTTC. Its translation is CASSFKWGTEQFF. Full variable domain (outside the CDR3, taken from reference TRBV11-2 and TRBJ2-1): EAGVAQSPRYKIIEKRQSVAFWCNPISGHATLYWYQQILGQGPKLLIQFQNNGVVDDSQLPKDRFSAERLKGVDSTLKIQPAKLEDSAVYLCASSFKWGTEQFFGPGTRLTVL.

The chain couples TRBV7-2 to TRBJ1-5; tentatively, D is TRBD1 (6 bases). Deletions cut 6 bases from V and 0 bases from J, with 12 bases between. In germline, CDR1 is SGHTA, CDR2 FQGNSA. The CDR3 consists of 15 residues. The CDR3 here is CASSERDNSNQPQHF. CDR3 DNA: TGTGCCAGCAGTGAGAGGGACAATAGCAATCAGCCCCAGCATTTT.

The chain links TRBV14 to TRBJ2-1; 9 bases are a match to TRBD1. Germline assignment: CDR1 SGHDN and CDR2 FVKESK. The CDR3 runs to 14 residues. Losses at the gene ends were 4 bases for V and 10 bases for J; bases not matched to a gene: 8. CDR3 in DNA: TGTGCCAGCAGCCCCGGACAGGGGAGCAGCGAGCAGTTCTTC. The encoded protein is CASSPGQGSSEQFF.

This sequence joins TRBV10-2 and TRBJ2-7; 14 nucleotides agree with TRBD2. Per the germline V gene, CDR1 is WSHSY and CDR2 is SAAADI. With 8 bases clipped from V and 5 bases from J, the junction kept 5 bases outside the gene matches. CDR3 length: 14 residues. CDR3 loop: CASGLAGGLDEQYF. The CDR3 DNA follows: TGCGCCAGCGGACTAGCGGGAGGACTAGACGAGCAGTACTTC.

V gene TRBV4-1 combines with J gene TRBJ2-1; D remains ambiguous. Trimming took 4 bases from V and 8 from J, leaving 9 bases between them. Germline loops: CDR1 MGHRA, CDR2 YSYEKL. There are 12 residues in the CDR3. CDR3 DNA: TGCGCCAGCAGCCCAACTCGGGATGAGCAGTTCTTC. Its translation is CASSPTRDEQFF.

The rearrangement joins TRBV2 to TRBJ2-3; D uncertain. Looked up from germline, CDR1 is SNHLY and CDR2 is FYNNEI. CDR3 size: 11 residues. V was clipped by 10 bases and J by 5 bases, with 10 bases between them. In nucleotides, the CDR3 is TGTGCCACCCGTGTGATAGATACGCAGTATTTT. It is translated as CATRVIDTQYF.

The count of this clone is one. The chain combines TRBV9 with TRBJ2-1; TRBD1 agrees at 12 bases. V trimming: 0 bases; J trimming: 8 bases; junction bases outside the gene matches: 6. Germline loops: CDR1 SGDLS, CDR2 YYNGEE. The CDR3 is 16 residues long. CDR3 sequence (DNA): TGTGCCAGCAGCGTAGGGCTGGGACAGGGGGCTTATGAGCAGTTCTTC. Encoded protein: CASSVGLGQGAYEQFF.

The J gene is TRBJ2-3, the V gene TRBV5-4; D not resolved. The CDR3 totals 12 residues. The germline CDR1 and CDR2 sequences are SGHNT and YYREEE (reference sequence). V was trimmed by 3 bases and J by 5 bases, leaving 7 bases between them. The CDR3 loop is CASSSTGDTQYF. The CDR3, as DNA: TGTGCCAGCAGCTCGACCGGAGATACGCAGTATTTT.

This clone was recorded a few times. The chain uses TRBV6-5 and TRBJ1-2; TRBD1 is a possible D gene (5 bases). CDR3 size: 15 residues. Germline CDR1 and CDR2: MNHEY and SVGAGI. Trimming left V 2 bases short and J 1 base short, with 11 bases between. CDR3 coding DNA: TGTGCCAGCAGTTACAGGGGAGAAAGTAACTATGGCTACACCTTC. Encoded protein: CASSYRGESNYGYTF.

This clone was counted between two and nine times. The chain joins TRBV29-1 to TRBJ2-3; 13 bases fit TRBD2. V shed 3 bases, J shed 2 bases, and the junction held 5 bases outside the gene matches. The CDR3 runs 16 residues. The germline V gene encodes CDR1 SQVTM and CDR2 ANQGSEA. CDR3 amino acids: CSVDGTSGMITDTQYF. The CDR3 DNA is TGCAGCGTTGACGGGACTAGCGGGATGATCACAGATACGCAGTATTTT.

Here the CDR3 reads CASSDWNSGQTHEQFF. CDR3 bases: TGCGCCAGCAGTGACTGGAATAGCGGACAAACCCATGAGCAGTTCTTC. J is TRBJ2-1 and V is TRBV10-1, with D tentatively TRBD2 (6 bases). Trimming removed 3 bases at V and 8 bases at J, with 20 bases between. Germline V gives CDR1 WNHNN, CDR2 SYGVQD (reference sequence). The CDR3 totals 16 residues.

Only a few counts were recorded for this clone. The chain links TRBV27 to TRBJ2-7; the match to TRBD2 covers 8 bases. Germline-derived CDR1 and CDR2 are MNHEY and SMNVEV (reference sequence). V shed 3 bases and J 12 bases; nucleotides not matched to a gene: 7. This CDR3 is 12 amino acids long. The CDR3 DNA reads TGTGCCAGCAGTTTGGGACTAGAAGGCTTGTACTTC. Its translation is CASSLGLEGLYF.

The rearrangement links TRBV5-1 to TRBJ2-3; 9 bases align to TRBD1. Germline CDR1 is SGHRS and CDR2 is YFSETQ. Trimming cost V 4 bases and J 4 bases; bases outside gene matches: 10. This CDR3 region has 16 residues. For the CDR3, the DNA is TGCGCCAGCAGCACCGGGGACAGGGTTCGCGCAGATACGCAGTATTTT. Protein sequence: CASSTGDRVRADTQYF.

The chain is built from TRBV7-9 and TRBJ1-2; D is possibly TRBD1 (5 bases). Germline V gene sequence: CDR1 SEHNR, CDR2 FQNEAQ (reference sequence). This CDR3 region has 13 residues. V lost 3 bases and J 6 bases, leaving 11 bases between the germline ends. The CDR3 loop is CASSFQGYDGYTF. The DNA of the CDR3 is TGTGCCAGCAGCTTCCAGGGTTACGATGGCTACACCTTC.